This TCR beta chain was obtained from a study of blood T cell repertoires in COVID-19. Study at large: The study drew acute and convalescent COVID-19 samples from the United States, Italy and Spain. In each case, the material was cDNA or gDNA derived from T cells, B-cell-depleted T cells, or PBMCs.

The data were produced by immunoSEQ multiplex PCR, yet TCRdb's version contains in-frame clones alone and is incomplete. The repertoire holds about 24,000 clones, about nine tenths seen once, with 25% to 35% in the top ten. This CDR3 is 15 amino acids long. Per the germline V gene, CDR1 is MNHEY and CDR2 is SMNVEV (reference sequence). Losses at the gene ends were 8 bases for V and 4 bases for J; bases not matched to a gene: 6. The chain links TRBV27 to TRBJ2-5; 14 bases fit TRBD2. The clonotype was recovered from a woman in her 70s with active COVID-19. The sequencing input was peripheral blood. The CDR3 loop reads CASGGLAGEGETQYF. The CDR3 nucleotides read TGTGCCAGCGGGGGACTAGCGGGGGAGGGAGAGACCCAGTACTTC.